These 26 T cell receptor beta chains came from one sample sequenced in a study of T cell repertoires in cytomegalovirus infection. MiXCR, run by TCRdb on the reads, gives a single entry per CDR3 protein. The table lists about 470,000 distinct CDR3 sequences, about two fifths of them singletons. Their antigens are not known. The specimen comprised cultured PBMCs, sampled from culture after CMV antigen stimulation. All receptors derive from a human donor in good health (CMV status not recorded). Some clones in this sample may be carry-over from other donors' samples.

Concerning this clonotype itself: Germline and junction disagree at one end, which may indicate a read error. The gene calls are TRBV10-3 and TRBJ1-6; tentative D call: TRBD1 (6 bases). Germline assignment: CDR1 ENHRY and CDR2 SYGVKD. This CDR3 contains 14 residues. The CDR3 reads CAISDRDMGAPLHF. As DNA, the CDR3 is TGTGCTATCAGTGACCGGGACATGGGAGCGCCCCTCCACTTT.

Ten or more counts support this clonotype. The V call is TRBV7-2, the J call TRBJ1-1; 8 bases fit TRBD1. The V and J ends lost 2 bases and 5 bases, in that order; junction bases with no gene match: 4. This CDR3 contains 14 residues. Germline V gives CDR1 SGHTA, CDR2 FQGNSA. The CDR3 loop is CASSLQGQGTEAFF. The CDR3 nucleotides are TGTGCCAGCAGCTTACAAGGACAGGGTACTGAAGCTTTCTTT.

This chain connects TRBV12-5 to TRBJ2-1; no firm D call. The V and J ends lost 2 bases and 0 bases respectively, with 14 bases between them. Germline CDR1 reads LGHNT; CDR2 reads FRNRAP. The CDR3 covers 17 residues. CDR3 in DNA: TGTGCTAGTGGTTTGAGACTGGCGGCTAACTCCTACAATGAGCAGTTCTTC. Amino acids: CASGLRLAANSYNEQFF.

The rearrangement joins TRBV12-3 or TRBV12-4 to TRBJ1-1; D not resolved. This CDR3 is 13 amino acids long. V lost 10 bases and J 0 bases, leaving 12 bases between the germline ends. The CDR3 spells CATKGEMNTEAFF. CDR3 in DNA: TGTGCCACCAAGGGAGAGATGAACACTGAAGCTTTCTTT.

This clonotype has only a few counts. CDR3 in DNA: TGTGCCAGCAGCTTGTTTAGGGGCACGCAGTATTTT. This translates into CASSLFRGTQYF. The chain joins TRBV7-9 to TRBJ2-3; TRBD1 might be the D (5 bases). The germline V gene encodes CDR1 SEHNR and CDR2 FQNEAQ (reference sequence). V was cut by 3 bases and J by 9 bases, with 10 bases left in between. The CDR3 runs to 12 residues.

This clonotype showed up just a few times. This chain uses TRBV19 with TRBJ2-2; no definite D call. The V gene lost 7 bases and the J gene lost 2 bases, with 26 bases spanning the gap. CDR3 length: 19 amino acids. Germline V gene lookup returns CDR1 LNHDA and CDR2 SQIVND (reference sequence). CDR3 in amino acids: CASTVSVPFTGRNTGELFF. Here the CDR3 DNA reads TGTGCCAGTACAGTCAGTGTCCCCTTTACCGGCAGAAACACCGGGGAGCTGTTTTTT. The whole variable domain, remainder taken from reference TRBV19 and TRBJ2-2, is DGGITQSPKYLFRKEGQNVTLSCEQNLNHDAMYWYRQDPGQGLRLIYYSQIVNDFQKGDIAEGYSVSREKKESFPLTVTSAQKNPTAFYLCASTVSVPFTGRNTGELFFGEGSRLTVL.

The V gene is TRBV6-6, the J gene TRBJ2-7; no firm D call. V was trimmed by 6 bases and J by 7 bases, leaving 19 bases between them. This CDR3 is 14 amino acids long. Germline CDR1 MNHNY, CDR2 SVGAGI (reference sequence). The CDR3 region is CASSPRVGLDEQYF. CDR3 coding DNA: TGTGCCAGCAGCCCACGGGTCGGCCTTGATGAGCAGTACTTC.

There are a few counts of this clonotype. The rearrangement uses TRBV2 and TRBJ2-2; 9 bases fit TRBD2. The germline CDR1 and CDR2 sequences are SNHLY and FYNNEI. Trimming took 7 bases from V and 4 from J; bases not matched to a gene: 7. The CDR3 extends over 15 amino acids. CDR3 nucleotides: TGTGCCAGCACTGAGACTAGCGGTGCCACCGGGGAGCTGTTTTTT. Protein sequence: CASTETSGATGELFF.

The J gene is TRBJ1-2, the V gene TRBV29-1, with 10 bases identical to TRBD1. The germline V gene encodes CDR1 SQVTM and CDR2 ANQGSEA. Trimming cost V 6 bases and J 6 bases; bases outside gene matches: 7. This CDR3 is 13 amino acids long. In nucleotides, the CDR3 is TGCAGCGTGGGCGCCGGGACAGGGGATGGCTACACCTTC. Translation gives CSVGAGTGDGYTF.

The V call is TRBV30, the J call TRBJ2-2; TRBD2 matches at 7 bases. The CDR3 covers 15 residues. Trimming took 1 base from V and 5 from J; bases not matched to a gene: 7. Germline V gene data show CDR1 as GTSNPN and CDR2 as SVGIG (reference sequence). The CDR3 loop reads CAWSESSGATGELFF. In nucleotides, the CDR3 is TGTGCCTGGAGTGAAAGCAGCGGGGCAACCGGGGAGCTGTTTTTT.

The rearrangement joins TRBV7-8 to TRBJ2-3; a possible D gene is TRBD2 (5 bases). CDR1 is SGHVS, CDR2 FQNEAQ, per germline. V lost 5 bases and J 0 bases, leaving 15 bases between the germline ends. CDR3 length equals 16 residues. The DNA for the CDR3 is TGTGCCAGCAGCCCTGGACTGATTACTAGCACAGATACGCAGTATTTT. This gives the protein CASSPGLITSTDTQYF.

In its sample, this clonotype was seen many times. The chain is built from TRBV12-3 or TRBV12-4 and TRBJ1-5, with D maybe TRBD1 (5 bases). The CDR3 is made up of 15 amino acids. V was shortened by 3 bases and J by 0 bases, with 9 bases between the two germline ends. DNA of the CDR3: TGTGCCAGCAGTTTGGGGGGATTTAGCAATCAGCCCCAGCATTTT. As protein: CASSLGGFSNQPQHF.

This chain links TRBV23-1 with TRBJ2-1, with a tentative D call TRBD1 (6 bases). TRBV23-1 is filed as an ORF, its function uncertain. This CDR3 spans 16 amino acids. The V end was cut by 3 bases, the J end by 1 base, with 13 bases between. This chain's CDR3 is CASSQQGQHSYNEQFF. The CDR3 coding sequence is TGCGCCAGCAGTCAGCAAGGACAGCATTCCTACAATGAGCAGTTCTTC.

Here the CDR3 DNA reads TGTGCCAGCAGCTTACCCGGGGCTAGCGGGAGGGATGAGCAGTTCTTC. It translates to CASSLPGASGRDEQFF. The chain has TRBV7-9 and TRBJ2-1; 12 nucleotides line up with TRBD2. Germline values: CDR1 SEHNR, CDR2 FQNEAQ (reference sequence). The CDR3 spans 16 residues. With V trimmed by 2 bases and J by 8 bases, 7 bases remained unmatched.

The CDR3, as DNA: TGTGCCAGCAGCCCCCGGGACAGCTATGGCTACACCTTC. Its protein product is CASSPRDSYGYTF. This chain uses TRBV7-8 with TRBJ1-2, with 7 bases that match TRBD1. Germline lookup yields CDR1 SGHVS and CDR2 FQNEAQ. V was pared by 5 bases and J by 4 bases, with 4 bases of the junction left unmatched. The CDR3 spans 13 residues.

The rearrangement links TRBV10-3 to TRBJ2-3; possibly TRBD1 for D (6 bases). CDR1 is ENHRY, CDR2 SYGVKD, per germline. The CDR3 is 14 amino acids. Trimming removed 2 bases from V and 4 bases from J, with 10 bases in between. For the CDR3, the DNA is TGTGCCATCAGTGAGAACAGGGCCTCAGATACGCAGTATTTT. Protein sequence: CAISENRASDTQYF.

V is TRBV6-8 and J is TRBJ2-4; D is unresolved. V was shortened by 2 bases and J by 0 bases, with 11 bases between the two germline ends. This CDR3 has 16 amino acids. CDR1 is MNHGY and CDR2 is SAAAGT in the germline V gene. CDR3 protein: CASSYDSFLAKNIQYF. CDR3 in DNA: TGTGCCAGCAGTTACGATAGCTTCCTAGCCAAAAACATTCAGTACTTC.

CDR3 sequence: CASSLVPGDSNQPQHF. Written as DNA, the CDR3 is TGCGCCAGCAGCTTGGTGCCAGGGGATAGCAATCAGCCCCAGCATTTT. This chain links TRBV5-1 with TRBJ1-5, with D perhaps TRBD1 (6 bases). The germline CDR1 and CDR2 sequences are SGHRS and YFSETQ. Trimming shortened V by 0 bases and J by 0 bases, and 10 bases separated the two germline ends. The CDR3 is 16 residues long.

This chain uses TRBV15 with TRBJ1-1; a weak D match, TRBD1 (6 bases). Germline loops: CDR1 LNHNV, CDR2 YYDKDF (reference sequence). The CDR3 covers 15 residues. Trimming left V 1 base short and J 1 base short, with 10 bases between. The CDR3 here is CATSRVRTANTEAFF. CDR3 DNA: TGTGCCACCAGCAGAGTCCGGACAGCGAACACTGAAGCTTTCTTT.

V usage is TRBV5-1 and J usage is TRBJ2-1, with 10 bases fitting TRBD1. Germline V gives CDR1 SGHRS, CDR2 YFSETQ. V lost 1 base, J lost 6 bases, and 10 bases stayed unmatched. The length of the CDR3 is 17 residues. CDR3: CASSLSLGTGAANEQFF. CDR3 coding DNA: TGCGCCAGCAGCTTGTCCCTAGGGACAGGGGCTGCCAATGAGCAGTTCTTC.

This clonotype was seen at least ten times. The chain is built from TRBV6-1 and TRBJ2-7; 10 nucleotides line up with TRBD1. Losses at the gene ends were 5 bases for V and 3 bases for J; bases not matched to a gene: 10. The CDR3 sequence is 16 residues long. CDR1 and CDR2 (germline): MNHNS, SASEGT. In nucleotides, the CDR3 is TGTGCCAGCAGTCTACGAAGGACAGGGGGTAGCTACGAGCAGTACTTC. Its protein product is CASSLRRTGGSYEQYF.

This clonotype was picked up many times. Here the CDR3 DNA reads TGTGCCAGCAGCCCCCTCCCACTAGCCGAGACCCAGTACTTC. Its protein is CASSPLPLAETQYF. The rearrangement links TRBV7-2 to TRBJ2-5, with a weak D call TRBD2 (6 bases). The CDR3 runs to 14 residues. Germline assignment: CDR1 SGHTA and CDR2 FQGNSA. With 5 bases removed from V and 5 bases from J, the gap between germline ends came to 15 bases.

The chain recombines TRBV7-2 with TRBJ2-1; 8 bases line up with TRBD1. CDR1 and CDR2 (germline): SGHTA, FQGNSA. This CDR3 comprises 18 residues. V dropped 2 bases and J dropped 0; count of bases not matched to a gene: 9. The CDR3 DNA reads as TGTGCCAGCAGCTTAACCTTCAGGGGGCTGAGCTCCTACAATGAGCAGTTCTTC. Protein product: CASSLTFRGLSSYNEQFF. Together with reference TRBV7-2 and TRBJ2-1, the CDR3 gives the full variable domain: GAGVSQSPSNKVTEKGKDVELRCDPISGHTALYWYRQSLGQGLEFLIYFQGNSAPDKSGLPSDRFSAERTGGSVSTLTIQRTQQEDSAVYLCASSLTFRGLSSYNEQFFGPGTRLTVL.

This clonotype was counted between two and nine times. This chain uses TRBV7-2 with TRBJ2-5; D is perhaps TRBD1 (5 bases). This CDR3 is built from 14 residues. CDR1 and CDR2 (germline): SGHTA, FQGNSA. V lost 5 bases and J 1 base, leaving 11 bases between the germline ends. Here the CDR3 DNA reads TGTGCCAGCAGCAAACGACAGAGCCAAGAGACCCAGTACTTC. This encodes CASSKRQSQETQYF. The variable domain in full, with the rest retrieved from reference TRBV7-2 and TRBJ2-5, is GAGVSQSPSNKVTEKGKDVELRCDPISGHTALYWYRQSLGQGLEFLIYFQGNSAPDKSGLPSDRFSAERTGGSVSTLTIQRTQQEDSAVYLCASSKRQSQETQYFGPGTRLLVL.

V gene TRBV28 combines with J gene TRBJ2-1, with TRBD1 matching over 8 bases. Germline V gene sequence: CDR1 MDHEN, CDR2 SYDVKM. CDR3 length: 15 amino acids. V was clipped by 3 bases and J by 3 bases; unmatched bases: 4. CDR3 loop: CASSFGDRFYNEQFF. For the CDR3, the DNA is TGTGCCAGCAGTTTCGGGGACAGGTTCTACAATGAGCAGTTCTTC.

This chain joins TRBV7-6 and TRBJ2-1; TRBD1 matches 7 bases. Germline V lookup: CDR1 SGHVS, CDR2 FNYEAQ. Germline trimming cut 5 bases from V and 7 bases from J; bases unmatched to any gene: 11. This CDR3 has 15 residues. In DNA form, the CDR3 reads TGTGCCAGCAGCCGAAGGACAGGCTACGGGAATGAGCAGTTCTTC. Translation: CASSRRTGYGNEQFF.